These T cell receptor beta chains were read from a single sample in a study of T cell responses to AZD1222 COVID-19 vaccine. Data came from immunoSEQ multiplex PCR; TCRdb stores just in-frame clones and leaves some out. The sample holds 70,000 to 85,000 clones, more than 80% seen once. The input for sequencing was peripheral blood, taken on day 0 of AZD1222 vaccination. These receptors were taken from an adult in good health. The CDR3 runs from the conserved cysteine through the conserved F or W. Each record gives: J gene, V gene, CDR3 protein.

j_gene: TRBJ2-7
v_gene: TRBV27
CDR3aa: CASSLAGGLPYEQYF

j_gene: TRBJ1-6
v_gene: TRBV15
CDR3aa: CATSRDTVRTGVSPLHF

j_gene: TRBJ1-1
v_gene: TRBV5-4
CDR3aa: CASSLTQGLNTEAFF

j_gene: TRBJ2-5
v_gene: TRBV29-1
CDR3aa: CSVDESQETQYF

j_gene: TRBJ2-3
v_gene: TRBV18
CDR3aa: CASSRQGGTDTQYF

j_gene: TRBJ1-1
v_gene: TRBV24-1
CDR3aa: CATSDSGSIEAFF

j_gene: TRBJ2-1
v_gene: TRBV19
CDR3aa: CASSIPLAGGFYNEQFF

j_gene: TRBJ2-7
v_gene: TRBV3-1/TRBV3-2
CDR3aa: CASSQGGQGSRF

j_gene: TRBJ2-7
v_gene: TRBV4-1
CDR3aa: CASSQVGPYEQYF

j_gene: TRBJ2-1
v_gene: TRBV3-1/TRBV3-2
CDR3aa: CASSQDASGGYNEQFF

j_gene: TRBJ1-2
v_gene: TRBV2
CDR3aa: CASRRPGTGGNYGYTF

j_gene: TRBJ2-5
v_gene: TRBV28
CDR3aa: CASGPGLGKRTQYF

j_gene: TRBJ2-7
v_gene: TRBV29-1
CDR3aa: CSVKDRGITYEQYF

j_gene: TRBJ1-2
v_gene: TRBV28
CDR3aa: CASRRQGAVYGYTF

j_gene: TRBJ2-7
v_gene: TRBV2
CDR3aa: CASRSSYEQYF

j_gene: TRBJ1-5
v_gene: TRBV6-5
CDR3aa: CASSYSGYQPQHF

j_gene: TRBJ2-7
v_gene: TRBV5-1
CDR3aa: CASSPQGARAYEQYF

j_gene: TRBJ1-1
v_gene: TRBV27
CDR3aa: CASSRGSSEAFF

j_gene: TRBJ1-5
v_gene: TRBV19
CDR3aa: CASINGFSNQPQHF

j_gene: TRBJ1-2
v_gene: TRBV28
CDR3aa: CASSSPSGAANYGYTF

j_gene: TRBJ2-7
v_gene: TRBV14
CDR3aa: CASSTSAARYEQYF

j_gene: TRBJ2-7
v_gene: TRBV27
CDR3aa: CASSVRPDSYEQYF

j_gene: TRBJ2-1
v_gene: TRBV9
CDR3aa: CASSVGSQGNYEQFF

j_gene: TRBJ2-5
v_gene: TRBV3-1/TRBV3-2
CDR3aa: CASSPMRARETQYF

j_gene: TRBJ1-5
v_gene: TRBV6-1
CDR3aa: CASSESGVGNQPQHF

j_gene: TRBJ2-7
v_gene: TRBV5-4
CDR3aa: CASSRRDRQYEQYF

j_gene: TRBJ1-1
v_gene: TRBV9
CDR3aa: CASSGYRGRTEAFF

j_gene: TRBJ2-5
v_gene: TRBV6-1
CDR3aa: CASSEASQYQETQYF

j_gene: TRBJ1-4
v_gene: TRBV30
CDR3aa: CACTTNEKLFF